A single sample gave rise to the 13 T cell receptor beta chains below, sequenced in a study of blood T cell repertoires in COVID-19. Only in-frame clones appear in the TCRdb table, and some are missing; sequencing was by immunoSEQ multiplex PCR. The sample carries 450,000 to 500,000 clones, 70% to 90% recorded once. Sequencing was performed on peripheral blood. The receptor source for this set is a human donor in a cohort sampled during active COVID-19.

The chain recombines TRBV5-1 with TRBJ2-3; 9 nucleotides line up with TRBD1. This CDR3 has 16 amino acids. V was pared by 3 bases and J by 4 bases, with 9 bases of the junction left unmatched. Germline lookup yields CDR1 SGHRS and CDR2 YFSETQ. CDR3 DNA: TGCGCCAGCAGCTCTCGGACAGGGGTAAGGTCAGATACGCAGTATTTT. Protein sequence: CASSSRTGVRSDTQYF. The entire variable domain, with the rest obtained from reference TRBV5-1 and TRBJ2-3, is as follows: KAGVTQTPRYLIKTRGQQVTLSCSPISGHRSVSWYQQTPGQGLQFLFEYFSETQRNKGNFPGRFSGRQFSNSRSEMNVSTLELGDSALYLCASSSRTGVRSDTQYFGPGTRLTVL.

This clone was observed once. The chain is built from TRBV7-2 and TRBJ2-1, with TRBD2 identical over 15 bases. Per germline, CDR1 SGHTA and CDR2 FQGNSA. There are 15 residues in the CDR3. The V segment lost 8 bases and the J segment 6 bases; nucleotides outside the gene matches: 5. The CDR3 sequence is CASLRTSGRGNEQFF. As DNA, the CDR3 is TGTGCCAGCCTGCGGACTAGCGGGAGGGGCAATGAGCAGTTCTTC.

This chain connects TRBV5-1 to TRBJ2-1; no clear D. V was pared by 0 bases and J by 7 bases, with 11 bases between. CDR3 size: 14 residues. In germline, CDR1 is SGHRS, CDR2 YFSETQ. The CDR3 loop is CASSLERLENEQFF. CDR3 sequence (DNA): TGCGCCAGCAGCTTGGAAAGACTGGAGAATGAGCAGTTCTTC.

The chain couples TRBV6-5 to TRBJ1-2; D perhaps matches TRBD1 (5 bases). CDR1 is MNHEY and CDR2 is SVGAGI in the germline V gene. This CDR3 region has 16 residues. Trimming cost V 2 bases and J 0 bases, with 13 bases left between them. CDR3 DNA sequence: TGTGCCAGCAGTTACCATACAAGGGGTACTAACTATGGCTACACCTTC. This sequence encodes CASSYHTRGTNYGYTF.

This chain links TRBV7-3 with TRBJ2-6; a possible D gene is TRBD2 (6 bases). The V end lost 5 bases, the J end lost 3 bases, and 17 bases lay between the germline ends. CDR3 size: 17 residues. Germline CDR1 is SGHTA and CDR2 is FQGTGA. CDR3 DNA sequence: TGTGCCAGCAGCGAAATGGCTGTGCGGGGTGGGGCCAACGTCCTGACTTTC. Translation gives CASSEMAVRGGANVLTF.

The gene calls are TRBV27 and TRBJ2-2; 14 nucleotides line up with TRBD2. CDR3 size: 18 residues. With 3 bases clipped from V and 3 bases from J, the junction kept 6 bases outside the gene matches. CDR1 is MNHEY, CDR2 SMNVEV, per germline (reference sequence). The DNA for the CDR3 is TGTGCCAGCAGTTTTGTGGGACTAGCGGGAGACCACACCGGGGAGCTGTTTTTT. This translates into CASSFVGLAGDHTGELFF.

The rearrangement links TRBV19 to TRBJ1-5, with D possibly being TRBD1 (5 bases). The CDR3 runs to 17 residues. The germline V and J ends were trimmed by 7 bases and 4 bases, with 23 bases remaining between them. Per the germline V gene, CDR1 is LNHDA and CDR2 is SQIVND (reference sequence). The CDR3 spells CASNTLGSGLGNQPQHF. The CDR3 bases are TGTGCCAGTAACACCCTAGGCTCAGGGCTTGGGAATCAGCCCCAGCATTTT.

In this sample, this clone turned up a few times. The genes are TRBV6-5 and TRBJ1-6; D is perhaps TRBD1 (6 bases). V was clipped by 6 bases and J by 4 bases, with 10 bases between them. Germline V gene sequence: CDR1 MNHEY, CDR2 SVGAGI. The CDR3 runs to 14 residues. The CDR3 DNA follows: TGTGCCAGCAGGGGGGGGCAATATAATTCACCCCTCCACTTT. Its translation is CASRGGQYNSPLHF.

The chain is built from TRBV19 and TRBJ1-1, with a weak D call TRBD1 (6 bases). The CDR3 sequence is 15 residues long. Per germline, CDR1 LNHDA and CDR2 SQIVND (reference sequence). V dropped 5 bases and J dropped 4 bases, with 17 bases sitting between them. The DNA for the CDR3 is TGTGCCAGTAGTTTTGCAAACAGGGTAGGCACTGAAGCTTTCTTT. Translation: CASSFANRVGTEAFF.

V is TRBV4-1 and J is TRBJ2-1, with TRBD1 as a possible D gene (5 bases). The length of the CDR3 is 15 residues. CDR1 is MGHRA and CDR2 is YSYEKL in the germline V gene. Between the trimmed V and J ends, which lost 0 bases and 5 bases, there was a span of 11 bases. The CDR3 sequence is CASSQDNRRNNEQFF. CDR3 bases: TGCGCCAGCAGCCAAGATAACAGGCGAAACAATGAGCAGTTCTTC.

The chain couples TRBV15 to TRBJ2-5, with D perhaps being TRBD1 or TRBD2 (5 bases each). Germline V gene data show CDR1 as LNHNV and CDR2 as YYDKDF (reference sequence). CDR3 length equals 16 residues. Trimming took 5 bases from V and 2 from J, leaving 18 bases between them. The CDR3 DNA follows: TGTGCCACCAGCCGAGGGGCCTACGGTGGACAAGAGACCCAGTACTTC. Amino acids: CATSRGAYGGQETQYF.

This clone was seen just once. The chain is built from TRBV5-1 and TRBJ1-1, with D perhaps matching TRBD1 (5 bases). From germline, CDR1 is SGHRS and CDR2 YFSETQ. Trimming took 7 bases from V and 1 from J, leaving 11 bases between them. CDR3 length: 13 amino acids. The CDR3 region is CASGPGQNTEAFF. The CDR3 DNA reads as TGCGCCAGCGGCCCCGGACAGAACACTGAAGCTTTCTTT.

The chain combines TRBV4-3 with TRBJ1-1; TRBD1 might be the D (5 bases). CDR3 length equals 15 residues. From germline, CDR1 is LGHNA and CDR2 YSLEER. Trimming removed 0 bases from V and 0 bases from J, with 8 bases in between. The CDR3 here is CASSQEDRMNTEAFF. The CDR3 DNA reads as TGCGCCAGCAGCCAAGAAGACAGAATGAACACTGAAGCTTTCTTT.